Detailed here is one T cell receptor beta chain. Measured with immunoSEQ multiplex PCR; TCRdb has only the in-frame clones, and not every one. Altogether fewer than 250,000 clones are present, approximately 91% being singletons, with the ten largest covering 1.5% to 2%. V lost 3 bases to trimming and J lost 7 bases, with 15 bases between them. CDR1 SGHTA and CDR2 FQGNSA come from the germline V gene. The CDR3 is made up of 14 amino acids. This entry belongs to a study of control samples from healthy donors and cancer patients. The specimen was blood. The origin of this receptor is a young man in good health. This rearrangement joins TRBV7-2 to TRBJ1-1, with D maybe TRBD1 (5 bases). The CDR3 sequence is CASSFYDRINEAFF. CDR3 DNA sequence: TGTGCCAGCAGCTTTTACGACAGAATTAATGAAGCTTTCTTT.